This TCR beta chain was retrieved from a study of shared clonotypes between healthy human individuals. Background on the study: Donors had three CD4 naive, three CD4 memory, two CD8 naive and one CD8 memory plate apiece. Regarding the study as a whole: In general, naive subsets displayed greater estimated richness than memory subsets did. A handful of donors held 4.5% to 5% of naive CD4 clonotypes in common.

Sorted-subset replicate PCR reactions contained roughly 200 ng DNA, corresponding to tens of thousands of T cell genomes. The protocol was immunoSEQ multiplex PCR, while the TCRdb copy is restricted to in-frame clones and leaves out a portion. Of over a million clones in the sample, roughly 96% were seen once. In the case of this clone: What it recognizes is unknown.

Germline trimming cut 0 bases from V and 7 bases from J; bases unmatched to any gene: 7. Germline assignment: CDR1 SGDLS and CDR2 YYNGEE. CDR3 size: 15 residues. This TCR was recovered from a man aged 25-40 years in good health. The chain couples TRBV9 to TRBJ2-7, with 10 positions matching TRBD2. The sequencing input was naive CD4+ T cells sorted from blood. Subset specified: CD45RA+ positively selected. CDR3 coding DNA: TGTGCCAGCAGCGTAGGGCCTAGCGGGAGCGGAGAGCAGTACTTC. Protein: CASSVGPSGSGEQYF.